This T cell receptor beta chain was documented in a study of T cells in Graves' hyperthyroidism and ophthalmopathy. Whole-study findings and limits: Researchers found most expanded thyroid clonotypes above 0.001 in blood as well.

There were TCR beta CDR3 regions amplified from RNA transcripts. A set of HTBI primers served as the primers for a first-round RT-PCR of the TCR CDR3. Via MiXCR, TCRdb re-called the multiplex PCR reads, giving one row per CDR3 protein. Of 350,000 to 400,000 distinct CDR3 sequences in the sample, approximately 13% were seen once. As regards this clonotype: What it binds is unknown.

Researchers barred patients who had uncontrolled infection, other autoimmune disease, pregnancy or lactation. Clinicians diagnosed patients from clinical symptoms, serum thyroxine and TRAb, thyroid ultrasound and orbital computed tomography. The sample was blood. The sequence came from a woman aged 55 to 70 with Graves' hyperthyroidism.

Written as DNA, the CDR3 is TGCGCCAGCAGCCGAGGGCCGGGAGTAACCTACAATGAGCAGTTCTTC. Protein product: CASSRGPGVTYNEQFF. The chain couples TRBV4-1 to TRBJ2-1; D is possibly TRBD2 (6 bases). The CDR3 consists of 16 residues. Germline V gene lookup returns CDR1 MGHRA and CDR2 YSYEKL. Trimming shortened V by 4 bases and J by 2 bases, and 15 bases separated the two germline ends.